One and the same sample provided the 10 T cell receptor beta chains below, sequenced in a study of cytomegalovirus exposure and HLA in healthy donors (dated by TCRdb to between 2016 and 2019). Library generation was performed with the immunoSEQ multiplex PCR assay. The multiplex PCR relied on a mix of 60 forward primers for TCR Vbeta segments and 13 reverse primers for TCR Jbeta segments. What TCRdb holds here is the immuneACCESS table cut down to in-frame rearrangements. Part of the clones is not present; checked against another copy, under half of the missing clones reflect an unresolved V gene, and the others are unexplained. A total of about 190,000 clones appear in this sample, roughly four fifths of them only once. The ten largest clones capture around 3.3% of the sample. What was sequenced was PBMCs. These receptors were collected from a woman aged 25 to 39 in good health and CMV-seropositive.

A few counts support this clone. V is TRBV7-9 and J is TRBJ2-7, with 7 positions matching TRBD1. Trimming at V came to 4 bases and at J to 12 bases, leaving 9 bases not matched to a gene. The CDR3 loop spans 12 amino acids. Germline V gives CDR1 SEHNR, CDR2 FQNEAQ (reference sequence). The CDR3: CASSSDRVSWYF. Written as DNA, the CDR3 is TGTGCCAGCAGCTCTGACAGGGTTTCCTGGTACTTC.

This clone has just one count. The gene calls are TRBV23-1 and TRBJ2-3; a weak D match, TRBD1 (5 bases). TRBV23-1 counts as an open reading frame of uncertain function. There are 13 residues in the CDR3. V was clipped by 8 bases and J by 2 bases, with 11 bases between them. This chain's CDR3 is CASGTGTTDTQYF. In DNA, the CDR3 is TGCGCCAGCGGAACAGGTACCACAGATACGCAGTATTTT.

This clone was seen only a few times. The V call is TRBV28, the J call TRBJ1-2; 10 bases map to TRBD1. Germline-derived CDR1 and CDR2 are MDHEN and SYDVKM. The CDR3 extends over 16 amino acids. With 5 bases clipped from V and 2 bases from J, the junction kept 8 bases outside the gene matches. For the CDR3, the DNA is TGTGCCAGCAGTCGCACCCTGGGACAGGGGAACTATGGCTACACCTTC. It is translated as CASSRTLGQGNYGYTF.

The V and J genes are TRBV6-1 and TRBJ2-1; 9 bases align to TRBD1. Germline CDR1 MNHNS, CDR2 SASEGT. Losses at the gene ends were 4 bases for V and 12 bases for J; bases not matched to a gene: 7. The CDR3 sequence is 13 residues long. The CDR3 sequence: CASSAPGQGMQFF. For the CDR3, the DNA is TGTGCCAGCAGTGCCCCGGGACAGGGAATGCAGTTCTTC.

This rearrangement joins TRBV29-1 to TRBJ2-1; TRBD2 matches 13 bases. Germline V gives CDR1 SQVTM, CDR2 ANQGSEA. The V and J ends lost 5 bases and 3 bases, in that order; junction bases with no gene match: 4. This CDR3 has 15 residues. CDR3 nucleotides: TGCAGCGTTACTGGACTAGCGGGAGACTACAATGAGCAGTTCTTC. It encodes CSVTGLAGDYNEQFF.

This clone appeared a few times. The chain combines TRBV19 with TRBJ1-1; D gene unclear. The germline gives CDR1 LNHDA, CDR2 SQIVND (reference sequence). CDR3 length: 13 residues. Trimming cost V 3 bases and J 1 base, with 6 bases left between them. The CDR3 bases are TGTGCCAGTAGTATGAGAGGGAACACTGAAGCTTTCTTT. Amino acids: CASSMRGNTEAFF.

The chain combines TRBV9 with TRBJ1-5; tentative D call: TRBD1 (6 bases). Germline-derived CDR1 and CDR2 are SGDLS and YYNGEE. The CDR3 extends over 14 amino acids. Trimming left V 7 bases short and J 2 bases short, with 13 bases between. This CDR3 reads CASSRGQRNQPQHF. CDR3 nucleotides: TGTGCCAGCTCCAGAGGACAGCGCAATCAGCCCCAGCATTTT.

The V and J genes are TRBV5-1 and TRBJ2-1; D possibly corresponds to TRBD2 (5 bases). Per germline, CDR1 SGHRS and CDR2 YFSETQ. V was cut by 1 base and J by 1 base, with 15 bases left in between. There are 17 residues in the CDR3. The CDR3 sequence is CASSLNLAQKSYNEQFF. The CDR3 DNA reads as TGCGCCAGCAGCTTGAACTTAGCGCAAAAGTCCTACAATGAGCAGTTCTTC.

J is TRBJ1-5 and V is TRBV7-8; 7 positions agree with TRBD1. Germline V CDR1 and CDR2: SGHVS, FQNEAQ. V lost 0 bases and J lost 6; bases outside the gene matches: 8. This CDR3 comprises 16 residues. The CDR3 DNA reads TGTGCCAGCAGCTTAGCGCGGTTGAGGGGGCTTCAGCCCCAGCATTTT. It specifies CASSLARLRGLQPQHF.

V is TRBV5-1 and J is TRBJ2-5; 8 nucleotides align to TRBD2. This CDR3 is built from 14 residues. The germline CDR1 and CDR2 sequences are SGHRS and YFSETQ. Trimming at V came to 4 bases and at J to 11 bases, leaving 13 bases not matched to a gene. The CDR3 protein is CASSPGGASGEQYF. For the CDR3, the DNA is TGCGCCAGCAGCCCGGGGGGGGCGTCGGGTGAGCAGTACTTC. The full variable domain, rest sourced from reference TRBV5-1 and TRBJ2-5, is KAGVTQTPRYLIKTRGQQVTLSCSPISGHRSVSWYQQTPGQGLQFLFEYFSETQRNKGNFPGRFSGRQFSNSRSEMNVSTLELGDSALYLCASSPGGASGEQYFGPGTRLLVL.